These 6 T cell receptor beta chains were all obtained from the same sample, sequenced in a study of multiple sclerosis patients with progressive multifocal leukoencephalopathy. Time point given: time of PML onset. Here immunoSEQ multiplex PCR was the method, and the copy in TCRdb shows in-frame clones only, minus some. The profile shows more than 30,000 clones, approximately 86% of them singletons. The sample here was PBMCs, taken from a patient treated with natalizumab. The receptors originated from a woman aged 40 to 50 with progressive multifocal leukoencephalopathy.

This clone appeared once. The CDR3 reads CASSLHTGYTLSTDTQYF. The DNA for the CDR3 is TGCGCCAGCAGCTTGCACACGGGATATACCCTCTCCACAGATACGCAGTATTTT. J is TRBJ2-3 and V is TRBV5-1; D may be TRBD2 (5 bases). Germline lookup yields CDR1 SGHRS and CDR2 YFSETQ. This CDR3 is built from 18 residues. V lost 1 base, J lost 2 bases, and 20 bases lay in between.

The chain joins TRBV5-1 to TRBJ1-1; the match to TRBD1 covers 11 bases. Germline V lookup: CDR1 SGHRS, CDR2 YFSETQ. The trim removed 4 bases at V and 1 base at J, leaving 3 bases unmatched. CDR3 length: 15 residues. The CDR3 sequence is CASSRTGGSNTEAFF. CDR3 coding DNA: TGCGCCAGCAGCCGGACAGGGGGCTCGAACACTGAAGCTTTCTTT.

This clone was picked up one time. The genes are TRBV28 and TRBJ2-1, with 8 positions matching TRBD1. The CDR3 runs to 17 residues. The J segment lost 4 bases and the V segment lost 5 bases, leaving 13 bases of the junction unmatched. Germline V gene sequence: CDR1 MDHEN, CDR2 SYDVKM. The CDR3 DNA reads as TGTGCCAGCAGTCAGACCTCGACAGGGGCCGAATACAATGAGCAGTTCTTC. This gives the protein CASSQTSTGAEYNEQFF.

The chain joins TRBV4-2 to TRBJ2-3, with D hard to call. The CDR3 consists of 15 residues. The germline V gene encodes CDR1 LGHNA and CDR2 YNFKEQ. The V and J ends lost 0 bases and 0 bases respectively, with 7 bases between them. The CDR3 here is CASSQERGSTDTQYF. The CDR3 region has the DNA TGTGCCAGCAGCCAAGAGAGAGGAAGCACAGATACGCAGTATTTT.

The V gene is TRBV7-2, the J gene TRBJ1-2, with D possibly TRBD1 on 5 matching bases. V was trimmed by 1 base and J by 6 bases, leaving 9 bases between them. The CDR3 contains 13 residues. The germline gives CDR1 SGHTA, CDR2 FQGNSA. CDR3 coding DNA: TGTGCCAGCAGCTTAGGGGCAGGGAATGGCTACACCTTC. Residues: CASSLGAGNGYTF.

The chain combines TRBV5-5 with TRBJ2-7, with D possibly being TRBD1 or TRBD2 (5 bases each). The germline V gene encodes CDR1 SGHKS and CDR2 YYEKEE (reference sequence). CDR3 size: 14 residues. V was pared by 0 bases and J by 2 bases, with 9 bases between. CDR3 protein: CASSLAGTPYEQYF. DNA for the CDR3: TGTGCCAGCAGCTTGGCAGGGACCCCCTACGAGCAGTACTTC.